The source of this T cell receptor beta chain is a study of OX40 agonist ivuxolimab in advanced cancers. Study-wide context: Enrollees could have had prior anti-PD-1, anti-PD-L1 or anti-CTLA-4 therapy, which over 35% had received.

The germline V gene has CDR1 KGHSH and CDR2 LQKENI. This CDR3 is 16 amino acids long. V was trimmed by 8 bases and J by 3 bases, leaving 22 bases between them. It was autoimmune disease history or systemic immunosuppression that excluded patients. The sampling schedule covered blood at baseline, cycle 4 day 1, and cycle 7 day 1. The table came from immunoSEQ multiplex PCR; TCRdb's copy has only in-frame clones and leaves some out. The profile shows about 100,000 clones, more than 80% of them singletons. The V and J genes are TRBV18 and TRBJ1-1; D perhaps matches TRBD1 (6 bases). This TCR was sampled from an adult with an advanced solid tumor such as melanoma, head and neck, liver or kidney cancer. Source: CD4+ or CD8+ T cells sorted from blood, taken in a trial of the OX40 agonist ivuxolimab. The CDR3 here is CASTPVGQAPDTEAFF. The CDR3 DNA follows: TGTGCCAGCACCCCGGTGGGACAAGCGCCGGACACTGAAGCTTTCTTT.